Following are 21 T cell receptor beta chains from one sample sequenced in a study of shared clonotypes between healthy human individuals (dated by TCRdb to about 2020). Library method: the immunoSEQ multiplex PCR assay. Entries here come from immuneACCESS through TCRdb and include only in-frame sequences with V and J called. Some clones fail to appear in such tables; in the studies checked, an unresolved V gene covers under half of the shortfall, and the cause of the remainder is unknown. The sample table shows roughly 1,100,000 clones, and 65% to 75% are seen once. The ten largest clones represent around 1.5% of the sample. Sequenced: memory CD4+ T cells sorted from blood. Taken with the paper, the label for cell subset or site translates to: CD45RA-negative fraction. These receptors originate from a young man in good health.

Notes on this clone: Other DNA sequences in the same sample also yield this CDR3. The chain has TRBV6-4 and TRBJ2-2; TRBD1 might be the D (6 bases). V was shortened by 6 bases and J by 5 bases, with 10 bases between the two germline ends. Per the germline V gene, CDR1 is MRHNA and CDR2 is SNTAGT. The CDR3 loop spans 13 amino acids. The CDR3 region has the DNA TGTGCCAGCAGACCCCAGGGGACCGGGGAGCTGTTTTTT. It is translated as CASRPQGTGELFF.

This sequence joins TRBV7-9 and TRBJ1-4; D remains ambiguous. The CDR3 spans 15 residues. The V gene lost 5 bases and the J gene lost 7 bases, with 17 bases spanning the gap. Per germline, CDR1 SEHNR and CDR2 FQNEAQ (reference sequence). The CDR3 loop is CASSILGVAGEKLFF. CDR3 coding DNA: TGTGCCAGCAGCATCCTTGGGGTGGCGGGTGAAAAACTGTTTTTT.

This rearrangement joins TRBV27 to TRBJ1-2; 7 nucleotides line up with TRBD1. J was trimmed by 8 bases and V by 5 bases; bases with no gene match: 11. This CDR3 has 14 amino acids. Germline loops: CDR1 MNHEY, CDR2 SMNVEV (reference sequence). The CDR3 nucleotides are TGTGCCAGCAGTCCCAGGGGGATGAACGGGGGCTACACCTTC. Translation gives CASSPRGMNGGYTF.

The chain links TRBV28 to TRBJ1-2, with 9 bases that match TRBD1. Germline values: CDR1 MDHEN, CDR2 SYDVKM. The CDR3 contains 15 residues. J was trimmed by 3 bases and V by 6 bases; bases with no gene match: 8. The CDR3 DNA reads TGTGCCAGCAGACAGACCGGGACAGGGTACTATGGCTACACCTTC. This codes for CASRQTGTGYYGYTF.

V and J are TRBV10-1 and TRBJ2-7, with TRBD2 identical over 8 bases. CDR3 size: 15 residues. V lost 0 bases, J lost 6 bases, and 7 bases stayed unmatched. Germline loops: CDR1 WNHNN, CDR2 SYGVQD (reference sequence). The CDR3 here is CASSESFGGAGEQYF. DNA of the CDR3: TGCGCCAGCAGTGAGTCGTTCGGGGGGGCCGGCGAGCAGTACTTC.

This clone appeared once. The genes are TRBV7-2 and TRBJ2-3; 7 bases are a match to TRBD1. V was pared by 7 bases and J by 11 bases, with 12 bases of the junction left unmatched. Germline loops: CDR1 SGHTA, CDR2 FQGNSA. CDR3 length equals 13 residues. CDR3 sequence (DNA): TGTGCCAGCACCGGTCCCCAGGGGGAGAAGCAGTATTTT. Translation: CASTGPQGEKQYF.

This clone was seen just once. The rearrangement joins TRBV30 to TRBJ1-5; D not certain. Germline CDR1 is GTSNPN and CDR2 is SVGIG (reference sequence). The CDR3 covers 15 residues. V was pared by 3 bases and J by 1 base, with 13 bases between. CDR3: CAWRTGSGSNQPQHF. The CDR3, as DNA: TGTGCCTGGAGGACGGGAAGTGGGAGCAATCAGCCCCAGCATTTT.

This chain joins TRBV18 and TRBJ2-7, with a possible D match to TRBD2 (6 bases). The CDR3 sequence is 14 residues long. From germline, CDR1 is KGHSH and CDR2 LQKENI. Between the trimmed V and J ends, which lost 1 base and 1 base, there was a span of 8 bases. As DNA, the CDR3 is TGTGCCAGCTCACCACTGGGGACTTCCTACGAGCAGTACTTC. Encoded protein: CASSPLGTSYEQYF.

The gene calls are TRBV11-2 and TRBJ1-4; tentative D call: TRBD1 (5 bases). Deletions cut 2 bases from V and 6 bases from J, with 16 bases between. Germline lookup yields CDR1 SGHAT and CDR2 FQNNGV. This CDR3 has 16 residues. DNA for the CDR3: TGTGCCAGCAGCTTATCCCCCCCCGGGGCCCATGAAAAACTGTTTTTT. Translated, it gives CASSLSPPGAHEKLFF. The full variable domain, with the rest looked up from reference TRBV11-2 and TRBJ1-4, is EAGVAQSPRYKIIEKRQSVAFWCNPISGHATLYWYQQILGQGPKLLIQFQNNGVVDDSQLPKDRFSAERLKGVDSTLKIQPAKLEDSAVYLCASSLSPPGAHEKLFFGSGTQLSVL.

About this clone: This same CDR3 is encoded by further DNA sequences in the sample. The chain links TRBV6-1 to TRBJ2-7; 9 nucleotides line up with TRBD2. V shed 0 bases and J 0 bases; nucleotides not matched to a gene: 0. Germline lookup yields CDR1 MNHNS and CDR2 SASEGT. There are 15 residues in the CDR3. In DNA, the CDR3 is TGTGCCAGCAGTGAAGCGACTAGCGGCTCCTACGAGCAGTACTTC. Amino acids: CASSEATSGSYEQYF.

This chain uses TRBV5-1 with TRBJ2-3; 11 nucleotides align to TRBD2. CDR3 length equals 19 residues. V shed 5 bases, J shed 10 bases, and the junction held 24 bases outside the gene matches. CDR1 and CDR2 (germline): SGHRS, YFSETQ. The CDR3 DNA sequence: TGCGCCAGCAGTGGGGCGCACCCTGTACTAGCGGGGGTTCCCGGGGCGCAGTATTTT. Its translation: CASSGAHPVLAGVPGAQYF.

The genes are TRBV6-1 and TRBJ1-5; D is unresolved. The V end was cut by 3 bases, the J end by 7 bases, with 10 bases between. The CDR3 spans 13 residues. CDR1 MNHNS and CDR2 SASEGT come from the germline V gene. The chain's CDR3 is CASSEGGEQPQHF. In DNA, the CDR3 is TGTGCCAGCAGTGAGGGAGGAGAACAGCCCCAGCATTTT.

A few counts support this clone. This sequence joins TRBV5-4 and TRBJ1-2, with 7 bases matching TRBD1. The junction had 4 bases not matched to a gene; V was cut back by 4 bases and J by 1 base. The CDR3 runs 14 residues. The germline V gene encodes CDR1 SGHNT and CDR2 YYREEE (reference sequence). The chain's CDR3 is CASSQTGINYGYTF. As DNA, the CDR3 is TGTGCCAGCAGCCAGACAGGGATTAACTATGGCTACACCTTC.

Turning to this clone: This may stem from a read error, because a much larger clone lies one nucleotide away. The chain employs TRBV2 and TRBJ2-5, with 12 bases that match TRBD2. V lost 6 bases to trimming and J lost 5 bases; unmatched junction nucleotides: 4. The CDR3 contains 14 residues. CDR1 SNHLY and CDR2 FYNNEI come from the germline V gene. CDR3 nucleotide sequence: TGTGCCAGCAGCCAGACTAGCGGGGGTGAGACCCAGTACTTC. Its translation: CASSQTSGGETQYF.

As concerns this clone: The same CDR3 can be traced to other DNA sequences in this sample. The V and J genes are TRBV18 and TRBJ1-1; 8 nucleotides align to TRBD1. This CDR3 has 13 amino acids. J lost 5 bases, V lost 3 bases, and 2 bases had no gene match. Germline CDR1 is KGHSH and CDR2 is LQKENI. The CDR3 is CASSPDRGTEAFF. The CDR3 DNA follows: TGTGCCAGCTCACCCGACAGGGGAACTGAAGCTTTCTTT.

The genes are TRBV7-9 and TRBJ2-1; 10 bases fit TRBD2. There are 14 residues in the CDR3. V was pared by 2 bases and J by 9 bases, with 4 bases of the junction left unmatched. Germline CDR1 reads SEHNR; CDR2 reads FQNEAQ (reference sequence). Here the CDR3 DNA reads TGTGCCAGCAGCTTACGCCTAGCGGGAGTTGAGCAGTTCTTC. Amino acids: CASSLRLAGVEQFF. Complete variable domain (other parts from reference TRBV7-9 and TRBJ2-1): DTGVSQNPRHKITKRGQNVTFRCDPISEHNRLYWYRQTLGQGPEFLTYFQNEAQLEKSRLLSDRFSAERPKGSFSTLEIQRTEQGDSAMYLCASSLRLAGVEQFFGPGTRLTVL.

Only a few counts were recorded for this clone. The gene calls are TRBV10-3 and TRBJ2-7, with D perhaps assigned TRBD1 or TRBD2 (5 bases each). The V end was cut by 2 bases, the J end by 2 bases, with 10 bases between. Looked up from germline, CDR1 is ENHRY and CDR2 is SYGVKD. The CDR3 covers 14 residues. CDR3 loop: CAISERDATYEQYF. CDR3 DNA: TGTGCCATCAGTGAGCGGGACGCCACCTACGAGCAGTACTTC.

The gene calls are TRBV5-1 and TRBJ2-7, with D possibly called TRBD1 or TRBD2 (5 bases each). Germline CDR1 reads SGHRS; CDR2 reads YFSETQ. V lost 0 bases and J 5 bases, leaving 15 bases between the germline ends. The CDR3 runs to 15 residues. The CDR3: CASSLGGTLRNEQYF. For the CDR3, the DNA is TGCGCCAGCAGCTTGGGTGGGACGCTAAGGAACGAGCAGTACTTC.

Concerning this clone itself: Within the sample, other DNA sequences also encode this same CDR3. The chain recombines TRBV5-1 with TRBJ2-5; 8 positions match TRBD1. The junction had 3 bases not matched to a gene; V was cut back by 3 bases and J by 2 bases. The CDR3 runs to 14 residues. From germline, CDR1 is SGHRS and CDR2 YFSETQ. As DNA, the CDR3 is TGCGCCAGCAGCTCTACAGGGGGGCAAGAGACCCAGTACTTC. This codes for CASSSTGGQETQYF.

The chain uses TRBV7-2 and TRBJ2-7; D unclear. This CDR3 contains 13 residues. V was trimmed by 2 bases and J by 2 bases, leaving 7 bases between them. Germline CDR1 SGHTA, CDR2 FQGNSA. Here the CDR3 DNA reads TGTGCCAGCAGCTTATCGGCAGCCTACGAGCAGTACTTC. This sequence encodes CASSLSAAYEQYF.

This sequence joins TRBV5-1 and TRBJ1-6; D might be TRBD1 (5 bases). V dropped 3 bases and J dropped 7 bases, with 17 bases sitting between them. Germline CDR1 and CDR2: SGHRS and YFSETQ. The CDR3 is made up of 16 amino acids. The CDR3 DNA sequence: TGCGCCAGCAGCTCGATACCGGACAACGGGAATTCACCCCTCCACTTT. Residues: CASSSIPDNGNSPLHF.